Below are 8 T cell receptor beta chains sequenced from a single sample in a study of T cell clones after liver transplantation (dated by TCRdb to about 2019). Library prep was done by the immunoSEQ multiplex PCR assay. The clones in this table, taken by TCRdb from immuneACCESS, are in-frame only. Not every clone is retained; where verified, under half of the shortfall comes from an unresolved V gene, and the cause of the rest is unknown. The sample includes tens of thousands of clones, with 70% to 75% observed a single time. The ten top clones hold approximately 16% of the sample. In the paper's terms, the time point label means: pre-transplant. Sample: CD4+ T cells from blood, taken before liver transplant. Receptor source: a human donor who received a liver transplant.

A few counts support this clone. The chain combines TRBV25-1 with TRBJ1-6, with unresolved D. The CDR3 covers 14 residues. Germline values: CDR1 MGHDK, CDR2 SYGVNS. Trimming removed 2 bases at V and 13 bases at J, with 15 bases between. Here the CDR3 DNA reads TGTGCCAGCAGTGAAGTAGGAGGGAACCCGCCCCTCCACTTT. Translated, it gives CASSEVGGNPPLHF.

The chain carries TRBV11-3 and TRBJ2-5; 7 bases are shared with TRBD1. CDR1 is SGHNT, CDR2 YENEEA, per germline. The junction had 8 bases not matched to a gene; V was cut back by 1 base and J by 3 bases. CDR3 size: 16 residues. CDR3 protein: CASSLGTGGVKETQYF. The CDR3 DNA follows: TGTGCCAGCAGCTTAGGGACAGGCGGAGTCAAAGAGACCCAGTACTTC.

The chain uses TRBV6-6 and TRBJ1-1; 7 nucleotides agree with TRBD1. This CDR3 contains 15 residues. V was clipped by 0 bases and J by 0 bases; unmatched bases: 1. Germline V gene lookup returns CDR1 MNHNY and CDR2 SVGAGI (reference sequence). The CDR3 DNA follows: TGTGCCAGCAGTTACTCCCAGGGGGTGAACACTGAAGCTTTCTTT. It encodes CASSYSQGVNTEAFF.

The chain joins TRBV7-8 to TRBJ1-5, with D perhaps matching TRBD1 (5 bases). CDR1 and CDR2 from the germline V gene are SGHVS and FQNEAQ. The CDR3 has 13 amino acids. Trimming left V 5 bases short and J 7 bases short, with 12 bases between. The CDR3 DNA is TGTGCCAGCAGCCGAGGGGAGGACCAGCCCCAGCATTTT. Amino acids: CASSRGEDQPQHF.

The chain employs TRBV7-9 and TRBJ1-1, with 8 positions matching TRBD1. The junction had 2 bases not matched to a gene; V was cut back by 5 bases and J by 0 bases. The CDR3 is 14 amino acids. CDR1 SEHNR and CDR2 FQNEAQ come from the germline V gene (reference sequence). This chain's CDR3 is CASSGQGLNTEAFF. The CDR3 DNA is TGTGCCAGCAGCGGACAGGGTCTGAACACTGAAGCTTTCTTT.

The chain uses TRBV25-1 and TRBJ2-3, with TRBD2 matching over 7 bases. Germline V gene data show CDR1 as MGHDK and CDR2 as SYGVNS. The V and J ends lost 5 bases and 4 bases, in that order; junction bases with no gene match: 12. CDR3 size: 16 residues. DNA for the CDR3: TGTGCCAGCAGTCCAGGACTAGAATCCAGGTCAGATACGCAGTATTTT. Its protein is CASSPGLESRSDTQYF.

The chain joins TRBV9 to TRBJ2-3; TRBD2 agrees at 13 bases. The CDR3 is made up of 16 amino acids. Germline trimming cut 5 bases from V and 2 bases from J; bases unmatched to any gene: 5. Germline V lookup: CDR1 SGDLS, CDR2 YYNGEE. CDR3 DNA: TGTGCCAGCAGGAGGACTAGCGGGGGCCCCACAGATACGCAGTATTTT. Residues: CASRRTSGGPTDTQYF.

The table lists this clone with a few counts. The V and J genes are TRBV19 and TRBJ2-3; 8 nucleotides line up with TRBD1. CDR1 LNHDA and CDR2 SQIVND come from the germline V gene (reference sequence). This CDR3 has 15 residues. J was trimmed by 2 bases and V by 4 bases; bases with no gene match: 5. The CDR3 protein is CASSRRQGLTDTQYF. The CDR3 DNA sequence: TGTGCCAGTAGTAGGCGACAGGGGCTCACAGATACGCAGTATTTT.